These T cell receptor beta chains were read from a single sample in a study of OX40 agonist ivuxolimab in advanced cancers. The data were produced by immunoSEQ multiplex PCR, yet TCRdb's version contains in-frame clones alone and is incomplete. The sample consists of 83,000 or so clones, 90% of them appearing once. Source: CD4+ or CD8+ T cells sorted from blood, taken in a trial of the OX40 agonist ivuxolimab. These receptors were obtained from an adult with an advanced solid tumor such as melanoma, head and neck, liver or kidney cancer. The conserved cysteine and the conserved F or W are not part of the CDR3 here. Each record gives: V gene, clone size, J gene, CDR3 protein. Not every row has a clone size; where given, it reads once, few, many or a size class.

TRBV7-9	NA	TRBJ2-7	ASSARLAVPHEQY
TRBV4-1	NA	TRBJ2-3	ASSQVFGTSGRGDTQY
TRBV5-8	NA	TRBJ1-1	ASSPGTASMNTEAF
TRBV11-1	once	TRBJ2-3	ANSYSGGTPY
TRBV29-1	NA	TRBJ1-1	SVNGGLNTEAF
TRBV28	NA	TRBJ1-4	ASSFQTATNEKLF
TRBV7-6	once	TRBJ2-1	ASSAGSSTYNEQF
TRBV7-8	few	TRBJ2-2	ASSLTSGAITGELF
TRBV28	NA	TRBJ1-2	ASSLGVTYGYT
TRBV7-8	NA	TRBJ1-2	ASSSRQGAGGYT
TRBV18	NA	TRBJ2-1	ASSPPDGELAEQF
TRBV15	NA	TRBJ2-1	ATSKTRPGQGLNEQF
TRBV28	NA	TRBJ2-7	ASKTGRNEQY
TRBV19	NA	TRBJ1-1	ASSIGQKGDTEAF
TRBV13	NA	TRBJ1-2	AIKVLPNYGYT
TRBV4-1	NA	TRBJ1-3	ASRQESLTRNTIY
TRBV6-9	NA	TRBJ2-1	ASSRPENYNEQF
TRBV19	NA	TRBJ2-3	ASKPPRARDTQY
TRBV18	NA	TRBJ2-7	ASSRGDSSYEQY
TRBV30	NA	TRBJ2-1	AWSEQGEQF
TRBV30	NA	TRBJ1-5	AWSRRGSANQPQH
TRBV5-4	few	TRBJ1-2	ASSPPDRGKSIANYGYT
TRBV7-2	NA	TRBJ2-1	ASSFNSENEQF
TRBV9	NA	TRBJ1-3	ASTRAGAGNTIY
TRBV5-4	NA	TRBJ2-2	ASSLWGGSHGELF
TRBV10-1	NA	TRBJ2-7	ASSPGLPAYEQY
TRBV4-3	few	TRBJ1-1	ASSRAGVSGTEAF